This is a list of T cell receptor beta chains from one sample in a study of blood T cell repertoires in COVID-19. TCRdb keeps only in-frame clones here, not all; method: immunoSEQ multiplex PCR. The table includes tens of thousands of clones, around 75% detected once. What was sequenced was peripheral blood. The origin of the receptors is a man at least 80 years old with acute or convalescent COVID-19. CDR3s include the opening cysteine and the closing phenylalanine or tryptophan.

V gene: TRBV19; CDR3 protein: CASSLGQGSIQYF
V gene: TRBV5-1; CDR3 protein: CASSAGTSGRAWTDTQYF
V gene: TRBV5-1; CDR3 protein: CASSLRQGSETQYF
V gene: TRBV15; CDR3 protein: CATSRVGERNTIYF
V gene: TRBV11-2; CDR3 protein: CASSFRTSGGYNEQFF
V gene: TRBV30; CDR3 protein: CAWKGGYEQYF
V gene: TRBV6-6; CDR3 protein: CASSYGAGITGELFF
V gene: TRBV28; CDR3 protein: CASSLLGAFEAFF
V gene: TRBV20-1; CDR3 protein: CSASLAAANYGYTF
V gene: TRBV11-1; CDR3 protein: CASSSYSTGTYEQYF
V gene: TRBV7-9; CDR3 protein: CASSRGTGRNQPQHF
V gene: TRBV7-2; CDR3 protein: CASSLGSVRSSTDTQYF
V gene: TRBV27; CDR3 protein: CASSTLGTGSYEQYF
V gene: TRBV19; CDR3 protein: CASSKKDSAGANVLTF
V gene: TRBV3-1/TRBV3-2; CDR3 protein: CASSRTGGRSPLHF
V gene: TRBV10-1; CDR3 protein: CASSDVSGNGYTF
V gene: TRBV9; CDR3 protein: CASSAGGYGYTF
V gene: TRBV7-9; CDR3 protein: CASSPRQGRDEQFF
V gene: TRBV12-5; CDR3 protein: CASGHDTHEQFF
V gene: TRBV28; CDR3 protein: CASSTGRLVKDF
V gene: TRBV5-6; CDR3 protein: CASRKYRATLYGYTF
V gene: TRBV28; CDR3 protein: CASSLSGTGIREQFF
V gene: TRBV14; CDR3 protein: CASSRQSYNEQFF
V gene: TRBV15; CDR3 protein: CATSTRRTSGRETQYF
V gene: TRBV11-2; CDR3 protein: CASSLNRGTQETQYF
V gene: TRBV4-2; CDR3 protein: CASSQFLAGGGTDTQYF
V gene: TRBV21-1; CDR3 protein: CASPGVDTQYF
V gene: TRBV5-1; CDR3 protein: CASSSLTGTGMMAYNEQFF
V gene: TRBV19; CDR3 protein: CASSMWAPGQGVNYTF
V gene: TRBV2; CDR3 protein: CASSEGLAGRETQYF